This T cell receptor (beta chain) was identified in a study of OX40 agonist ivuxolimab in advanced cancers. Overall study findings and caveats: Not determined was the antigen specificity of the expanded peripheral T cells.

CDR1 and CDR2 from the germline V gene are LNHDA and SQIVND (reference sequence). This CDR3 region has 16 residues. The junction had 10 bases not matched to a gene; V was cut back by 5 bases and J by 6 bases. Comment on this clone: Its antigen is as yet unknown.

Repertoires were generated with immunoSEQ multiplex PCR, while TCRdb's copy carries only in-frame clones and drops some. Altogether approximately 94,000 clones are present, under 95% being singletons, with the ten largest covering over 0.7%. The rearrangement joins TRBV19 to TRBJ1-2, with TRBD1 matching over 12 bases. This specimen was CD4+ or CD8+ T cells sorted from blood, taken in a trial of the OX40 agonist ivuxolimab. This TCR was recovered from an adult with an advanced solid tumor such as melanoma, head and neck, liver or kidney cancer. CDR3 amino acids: CASSRGQGASSDGYTF. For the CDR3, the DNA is TGTGCCAGTAGTCGGGGACAGGGGGCGAGCAGCGATGGCTACACCTTC.